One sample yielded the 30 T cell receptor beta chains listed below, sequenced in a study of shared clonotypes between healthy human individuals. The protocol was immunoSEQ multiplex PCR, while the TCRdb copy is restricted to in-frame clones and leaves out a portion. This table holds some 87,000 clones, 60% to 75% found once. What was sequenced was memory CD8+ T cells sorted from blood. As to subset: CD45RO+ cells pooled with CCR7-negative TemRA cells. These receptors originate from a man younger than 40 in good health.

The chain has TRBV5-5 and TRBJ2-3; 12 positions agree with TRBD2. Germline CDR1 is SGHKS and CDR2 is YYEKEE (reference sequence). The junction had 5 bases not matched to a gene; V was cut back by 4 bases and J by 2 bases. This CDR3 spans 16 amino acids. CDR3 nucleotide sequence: TGTGCCAGCAGCCAACGGACTAGCGGGGACACAGATACGCAGTATTTT. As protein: CASSQRTSGDTDTQYF.

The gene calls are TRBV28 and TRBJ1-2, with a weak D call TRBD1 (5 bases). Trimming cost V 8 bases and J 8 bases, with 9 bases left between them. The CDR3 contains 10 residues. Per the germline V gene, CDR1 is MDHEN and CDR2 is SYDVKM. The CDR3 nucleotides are TGTGCCAGCGGGACGTGGGGCTACACCTTC. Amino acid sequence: CASGTWGYTF.

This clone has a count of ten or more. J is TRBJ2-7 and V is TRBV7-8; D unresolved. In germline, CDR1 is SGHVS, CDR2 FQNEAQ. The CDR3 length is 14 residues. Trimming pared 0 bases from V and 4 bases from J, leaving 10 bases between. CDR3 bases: TGTGCCAGCAGCTTAGCTTTCCCCGAGTACGAGCAGTACTTC. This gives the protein CASSLAFPEYEQYF.

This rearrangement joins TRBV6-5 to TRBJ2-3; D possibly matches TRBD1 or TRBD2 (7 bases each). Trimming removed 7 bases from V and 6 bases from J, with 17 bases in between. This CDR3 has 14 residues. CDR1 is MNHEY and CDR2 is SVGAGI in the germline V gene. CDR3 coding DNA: TGTGCCAGCACCTGGGGAGGGGGCGCGGATACGCAGTATTTT. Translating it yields CASTWGGGADTQYF.

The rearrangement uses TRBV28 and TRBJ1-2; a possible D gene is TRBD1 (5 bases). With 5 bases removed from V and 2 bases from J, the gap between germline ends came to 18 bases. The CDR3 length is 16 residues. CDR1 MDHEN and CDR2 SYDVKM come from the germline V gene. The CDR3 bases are TGTGCCAGCAGTGCGCACGCAGGGATGGGGAACTATGGCTACACCTTC. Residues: CASSAHAGMGNYGYTF.

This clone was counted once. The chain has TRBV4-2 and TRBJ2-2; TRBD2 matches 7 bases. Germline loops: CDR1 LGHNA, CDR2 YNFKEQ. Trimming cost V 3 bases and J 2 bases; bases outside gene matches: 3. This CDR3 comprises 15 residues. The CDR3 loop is CASSQGEGNTGELFF. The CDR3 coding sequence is TGTGCCAGCAGCCAGGGGGAGGGCAACACCGGGGAGCTGTTTTTT.

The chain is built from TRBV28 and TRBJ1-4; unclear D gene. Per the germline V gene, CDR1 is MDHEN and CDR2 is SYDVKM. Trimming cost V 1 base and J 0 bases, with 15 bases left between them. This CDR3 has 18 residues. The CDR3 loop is CASSLSTGTDSTNEKLFF. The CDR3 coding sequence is TGTGCCAGCAGTTTATCGACGGGAACGGATTCAACTAATGAAAAACTGTTTTTT. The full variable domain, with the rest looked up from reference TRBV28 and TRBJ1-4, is DVKVTQSSRYLVKRTGEKVFLECVQDMDHENMFWYRQDPGLGLRLIYFSYDVKMKEKGDIPEGYSVSREKKERFSLILESASTNQTSMYLCASSLSTGTDSTNEKLFFGSGTQLSVL.

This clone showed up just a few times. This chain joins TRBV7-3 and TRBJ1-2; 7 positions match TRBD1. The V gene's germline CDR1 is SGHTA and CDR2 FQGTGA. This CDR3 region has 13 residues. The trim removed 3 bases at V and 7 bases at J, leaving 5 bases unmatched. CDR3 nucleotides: TGTGCCAGCAGCTTGACAGGGAGGGCTGGCTACACCTTC. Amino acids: CASSLTGRAGYTF.

Here the CDR3 DNA reads TGTGCCAGCCTAGTTGGGTCAGAGCAAGAGACCCAGTACTTC. Its protein is CASLVGSEQETQYF. The chain is built from TRBV2 and TRBJ2-5; D unresolved. Between the trimmed V and J ends, which lost 8 bases and 2 bases, there was a span of 15 bases. The CDR3 is 14 amino acids. Germline CDR1 and CDR2: SNHLY and FYNNEI.

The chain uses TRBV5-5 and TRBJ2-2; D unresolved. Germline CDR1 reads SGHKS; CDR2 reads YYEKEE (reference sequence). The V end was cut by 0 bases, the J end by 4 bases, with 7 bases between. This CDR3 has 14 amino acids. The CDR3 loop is CASSLGVGTGELFF. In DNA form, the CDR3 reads TGTGCCAGCAGCTTGGGGGTCGGCACCGGGGAGCTGTTTTTT.

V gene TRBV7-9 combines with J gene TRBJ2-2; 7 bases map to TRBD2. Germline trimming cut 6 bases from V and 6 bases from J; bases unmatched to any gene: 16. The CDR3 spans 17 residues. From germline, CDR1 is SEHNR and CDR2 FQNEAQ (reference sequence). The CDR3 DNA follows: TGTGCCAGCAGGCGGGGACTAACAAGGTGGGGAGCCGGGGAGCTGTTTTTT. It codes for CASRRGLTRWGAGELFF.

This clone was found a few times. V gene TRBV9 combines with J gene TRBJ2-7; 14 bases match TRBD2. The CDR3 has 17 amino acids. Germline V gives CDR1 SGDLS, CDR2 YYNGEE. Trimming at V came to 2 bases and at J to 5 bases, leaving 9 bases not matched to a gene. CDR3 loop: CASSVQMGLAGDHEQYF. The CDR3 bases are TGTGCCAGCAGCGTCCAGATGGGACTAGCGGGAGACCACGAGCAGTACTTC.

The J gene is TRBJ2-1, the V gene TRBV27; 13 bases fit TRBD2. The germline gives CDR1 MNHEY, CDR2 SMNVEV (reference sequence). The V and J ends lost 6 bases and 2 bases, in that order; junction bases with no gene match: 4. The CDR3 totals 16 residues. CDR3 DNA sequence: TGTGCCAGCAGCCCGGGACTAGCGGGAACCTACAATGAGCAGTTCTTC. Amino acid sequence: CASSPGLAGTYNEQFF.

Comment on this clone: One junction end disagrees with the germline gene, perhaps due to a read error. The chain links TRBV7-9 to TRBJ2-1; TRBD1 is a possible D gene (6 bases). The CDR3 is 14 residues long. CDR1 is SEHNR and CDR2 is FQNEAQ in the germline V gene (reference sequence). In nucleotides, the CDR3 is TGCGCCAGCAGCCATCAATCCGCGAGGGGGAAGCAGTTCTTC. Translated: CASSHQSARGKQFF.

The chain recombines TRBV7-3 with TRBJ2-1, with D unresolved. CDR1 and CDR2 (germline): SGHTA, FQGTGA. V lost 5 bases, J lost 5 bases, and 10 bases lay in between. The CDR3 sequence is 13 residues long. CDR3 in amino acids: CASSLDPNNEQFF. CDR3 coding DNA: TGTGCCAGCAGCCTGGACCCCAACAATGAGCAGTTCTTC.

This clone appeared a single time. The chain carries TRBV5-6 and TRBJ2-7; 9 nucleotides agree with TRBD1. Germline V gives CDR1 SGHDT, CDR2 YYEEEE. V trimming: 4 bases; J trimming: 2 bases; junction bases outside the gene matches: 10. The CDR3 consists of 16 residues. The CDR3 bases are TGTGCCAGCAGCGCCGGGACAGGGCATTTCCCCTACGAGCAGTACTTC. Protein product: CASSAGTGHFPYEQYF.

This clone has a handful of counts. The chain's CDR3 is CASSLSGTRNQPQHF. The CDR3 coding sequence is TGTGCCAGCAGCTTGTCCGGGACACGTAATCAGCCCCAGCATTTT. V gene TRBV5-5 combines with J gene TRBJ1-5; TRBD1 might be the D (6 bases). CDR1 is SGHKS and CDR2 is YYEKEE in the germline V gene (reference sequence). The CDR3 is made up of 15 amino acids. V was pared by 1 base and J by 4 bases, with 12 bases between.

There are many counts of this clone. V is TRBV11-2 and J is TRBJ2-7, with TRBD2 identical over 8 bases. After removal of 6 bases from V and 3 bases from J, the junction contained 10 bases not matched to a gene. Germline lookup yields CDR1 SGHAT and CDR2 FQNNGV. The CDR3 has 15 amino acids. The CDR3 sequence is CASRPTSGPLYEQYF. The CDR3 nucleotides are TGTGCCAGCAGGCCTACTAGCGGACCTCTCTACGAGCAGTACTTC.

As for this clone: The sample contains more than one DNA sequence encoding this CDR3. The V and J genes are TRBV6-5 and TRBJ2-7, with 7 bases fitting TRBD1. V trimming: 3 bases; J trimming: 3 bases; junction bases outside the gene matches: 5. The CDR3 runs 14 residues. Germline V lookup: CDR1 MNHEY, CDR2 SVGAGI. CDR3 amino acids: CASSYGSGGYEQYF. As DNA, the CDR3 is TGTGCCAGCAGTTATGGGTCAGGGGGCTACGAGCAGTACTTC.

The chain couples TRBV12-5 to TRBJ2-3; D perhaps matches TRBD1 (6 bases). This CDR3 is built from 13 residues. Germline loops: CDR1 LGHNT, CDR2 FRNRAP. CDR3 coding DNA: TGTGCGAGCCGGGGAACAGGGCCAGATACGCAGTATTTT. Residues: CASRGTGPDTQYF.

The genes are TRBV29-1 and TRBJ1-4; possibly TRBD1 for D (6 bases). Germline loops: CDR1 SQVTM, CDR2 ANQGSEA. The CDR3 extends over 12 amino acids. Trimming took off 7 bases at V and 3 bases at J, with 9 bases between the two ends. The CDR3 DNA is TGCAGCGCACAGGGCCCTAATGAAAAACTGTTTTTT. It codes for CSAQGPNEKLFF.

The CDR3 DNA reads TGTGCCAGCAGCCAAACTAGCCGCGGGGCGTGCTACGAGCAGTACTTC. It specifies CASSQTSRGACYEQYF. This sequence joins TRBV14 and TRBJ2-7; a weak D match, TRBD2 (6 bases). V was pared by 2 bases and J by 3 bases, with 17 bases between. The CDR3 runs to 16 residues. Germline V gene sequence: CDR1 SGHDN, CDR2 FVKESK.

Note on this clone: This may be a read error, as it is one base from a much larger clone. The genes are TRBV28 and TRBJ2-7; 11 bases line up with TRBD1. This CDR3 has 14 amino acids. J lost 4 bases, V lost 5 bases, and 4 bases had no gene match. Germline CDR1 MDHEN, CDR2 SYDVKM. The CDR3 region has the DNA TGTGCCAGCAGTGCCGGGACAGGGGGGTACGAGCAGTACTTC. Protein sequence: CASSAGTGGYEQYF.

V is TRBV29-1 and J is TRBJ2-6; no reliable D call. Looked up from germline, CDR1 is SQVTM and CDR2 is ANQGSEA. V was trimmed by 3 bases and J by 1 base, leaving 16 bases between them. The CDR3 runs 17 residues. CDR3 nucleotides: TGCAGCGTTGATGGGCGGTCCGGTGAATCTGGGGCCAACGTCCTGACTTTC. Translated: CSVDGRSGESGANVLTF.

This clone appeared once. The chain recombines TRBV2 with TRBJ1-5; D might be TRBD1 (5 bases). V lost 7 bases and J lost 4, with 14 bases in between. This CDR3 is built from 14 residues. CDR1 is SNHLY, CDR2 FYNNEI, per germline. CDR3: CASITEAGNQPQHF. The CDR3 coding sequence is TGTGCCAGCATCACAGAAGCAGGGAATCAGCCCCAGCATTTT.

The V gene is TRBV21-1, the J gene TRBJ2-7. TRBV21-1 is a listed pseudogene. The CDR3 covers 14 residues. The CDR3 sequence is CASSNSKDSYEQYF. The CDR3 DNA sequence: TGTGCCAGCAGCAACTCCAAGGACTCCTACGAGCAGTACTTC.

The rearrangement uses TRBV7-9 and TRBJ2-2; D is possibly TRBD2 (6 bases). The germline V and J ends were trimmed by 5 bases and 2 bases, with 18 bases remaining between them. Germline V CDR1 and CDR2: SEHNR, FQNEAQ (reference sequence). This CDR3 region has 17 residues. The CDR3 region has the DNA TGTGCCAGCAGCGAGGGACTCGCGGCTGGTAACACCGGGGAGCTGTTTTTT. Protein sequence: CASSEGLAAGNTGELFF. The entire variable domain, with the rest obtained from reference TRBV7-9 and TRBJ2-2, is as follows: DTGVSQNPRHKITKRGQNVTFRCDPISEHNRLYWYRQTLGQGPEFLTYFQNEAQLEKSRLLSDRFSAERPKGSFSTLEIQRTEQGDSAMYLCASSEGLAAGNTGELFFGEGSRLTVL.

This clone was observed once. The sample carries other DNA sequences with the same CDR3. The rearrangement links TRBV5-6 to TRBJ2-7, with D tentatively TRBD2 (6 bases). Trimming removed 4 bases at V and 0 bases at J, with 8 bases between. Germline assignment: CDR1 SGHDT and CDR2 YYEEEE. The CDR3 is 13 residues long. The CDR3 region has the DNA TGTGCCAGCAGCGTGGGACTCTCCTACGAGCAGTACTTC. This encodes CASSVGLSYEQYF.

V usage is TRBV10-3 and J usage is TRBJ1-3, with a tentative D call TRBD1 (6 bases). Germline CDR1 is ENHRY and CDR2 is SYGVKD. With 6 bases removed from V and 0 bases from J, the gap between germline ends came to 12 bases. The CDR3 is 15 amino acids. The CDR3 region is CAISQGSSSGNTIYF. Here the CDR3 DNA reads TGTGCCATCAGCCAGGGGAGCTCCTCTGGAAACACCATATATTTT.

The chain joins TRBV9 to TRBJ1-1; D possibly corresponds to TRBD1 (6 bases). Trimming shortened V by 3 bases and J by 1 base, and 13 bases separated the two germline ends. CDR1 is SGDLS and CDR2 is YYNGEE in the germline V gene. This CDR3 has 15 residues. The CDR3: CASSAGGLGNTEAFF. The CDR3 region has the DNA TGTGCCAGCAGCGCCGGGGGCCTCGGGAACACTGAAGCTTTCTTT.